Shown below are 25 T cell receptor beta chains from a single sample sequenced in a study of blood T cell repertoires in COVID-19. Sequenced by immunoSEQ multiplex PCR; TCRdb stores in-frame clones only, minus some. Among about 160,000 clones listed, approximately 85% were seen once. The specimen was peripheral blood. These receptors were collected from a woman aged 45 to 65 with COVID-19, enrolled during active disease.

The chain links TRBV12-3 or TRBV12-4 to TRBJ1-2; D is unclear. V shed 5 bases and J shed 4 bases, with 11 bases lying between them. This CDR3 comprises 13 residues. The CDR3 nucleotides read TGTGCCAGCAGTACCGGCGGGGTCTATGGCTACACCTTC. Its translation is CASSTGGVYGYTF.

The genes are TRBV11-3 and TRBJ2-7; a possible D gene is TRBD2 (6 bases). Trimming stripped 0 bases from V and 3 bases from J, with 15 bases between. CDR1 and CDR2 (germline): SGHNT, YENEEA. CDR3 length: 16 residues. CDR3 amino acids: CASSLDLGGGNYEQYF. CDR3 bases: TGTGCCAGCAGCTTAGATCTGGGAGGTGGAAACTACGAGCAGTACTTC.

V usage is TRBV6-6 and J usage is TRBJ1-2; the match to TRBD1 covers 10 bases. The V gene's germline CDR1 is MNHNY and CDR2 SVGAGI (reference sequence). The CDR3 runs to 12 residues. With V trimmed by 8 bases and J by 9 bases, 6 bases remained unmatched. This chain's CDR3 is CASRQGALSYTF. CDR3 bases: TGTGCCAGCCGACAGGGGGCCCTTAGCTACACCTTC.

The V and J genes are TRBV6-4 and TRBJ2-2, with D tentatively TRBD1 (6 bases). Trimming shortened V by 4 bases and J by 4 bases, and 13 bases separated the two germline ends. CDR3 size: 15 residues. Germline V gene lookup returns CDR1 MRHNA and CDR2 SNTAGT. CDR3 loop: CASSAEQGRTGELFF. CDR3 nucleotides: TGTGCCAGCAGTGCGGAACAGGGTCGCACCGGGGAGCTGTTTTTT.

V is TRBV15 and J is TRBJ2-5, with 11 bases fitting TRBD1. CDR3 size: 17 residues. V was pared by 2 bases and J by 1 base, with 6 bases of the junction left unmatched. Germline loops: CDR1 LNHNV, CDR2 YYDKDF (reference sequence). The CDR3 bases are TGTGCCACCAGCAGAAATCGGGACAGGGGGTTCCAAGAGACCCAGTACTTC. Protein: CATSRNRDRGFQETQYF.

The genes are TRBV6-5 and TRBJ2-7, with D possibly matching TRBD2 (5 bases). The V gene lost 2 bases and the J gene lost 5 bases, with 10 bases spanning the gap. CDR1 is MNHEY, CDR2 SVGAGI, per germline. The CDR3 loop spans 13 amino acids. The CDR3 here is CASSYLGSHEQYF. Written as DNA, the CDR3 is TGTGCCAGCAGTTACCTAGGGAGCCACGAGCAGTACTTC.

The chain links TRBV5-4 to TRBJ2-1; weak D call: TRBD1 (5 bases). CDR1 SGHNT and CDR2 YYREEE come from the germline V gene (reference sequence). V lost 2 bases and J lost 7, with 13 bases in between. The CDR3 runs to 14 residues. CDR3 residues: CASSFGQGANEQFF. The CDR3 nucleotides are TGTGCCAGCAGCTTTGGCCAGGGTGCGAATGAGCAGTTCTTC.

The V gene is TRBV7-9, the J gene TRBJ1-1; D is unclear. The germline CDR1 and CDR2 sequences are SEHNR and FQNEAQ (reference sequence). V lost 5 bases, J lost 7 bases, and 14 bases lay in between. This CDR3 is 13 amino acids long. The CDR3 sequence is CASSTPSFFEAFF. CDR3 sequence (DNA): TGTGCCAGCAGCACCCCGAGCTTTTTTGAAGCTTTCTTT.

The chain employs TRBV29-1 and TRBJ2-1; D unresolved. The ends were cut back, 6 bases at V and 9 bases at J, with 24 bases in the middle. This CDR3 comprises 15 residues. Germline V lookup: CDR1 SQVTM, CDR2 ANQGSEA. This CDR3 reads CSVTLPEIMRPEQFF. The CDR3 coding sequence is TGCAGCGTGACTCTCCCTGAAATCATGAGACCTGAGCAGTTCTTC.

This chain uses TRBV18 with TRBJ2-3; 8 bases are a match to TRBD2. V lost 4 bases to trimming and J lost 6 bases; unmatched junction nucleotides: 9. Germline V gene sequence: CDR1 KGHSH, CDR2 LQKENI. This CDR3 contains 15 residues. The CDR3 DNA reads TGTGCCAGCTCACGCGACGGGGGGGCCGTGGATACGCAGTATTTT. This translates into CASSRDGGAVDTQYF.

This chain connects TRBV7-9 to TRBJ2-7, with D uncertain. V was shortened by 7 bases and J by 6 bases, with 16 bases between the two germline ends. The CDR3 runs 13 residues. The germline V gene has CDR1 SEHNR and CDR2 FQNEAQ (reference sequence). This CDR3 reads CASNPGSVFEQYF. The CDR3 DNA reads TGTGCCAGCAACCCAGGTTCGGTTTTCGAGCAGTACTTC.

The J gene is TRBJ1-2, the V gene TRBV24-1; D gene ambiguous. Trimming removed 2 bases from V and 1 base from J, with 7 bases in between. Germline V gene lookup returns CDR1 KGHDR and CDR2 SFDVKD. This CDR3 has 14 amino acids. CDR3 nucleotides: TGTGCCACCAGTGATTACGGGATTAACTATGGCTACACCTTC. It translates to CATSDYGINYGYTF.

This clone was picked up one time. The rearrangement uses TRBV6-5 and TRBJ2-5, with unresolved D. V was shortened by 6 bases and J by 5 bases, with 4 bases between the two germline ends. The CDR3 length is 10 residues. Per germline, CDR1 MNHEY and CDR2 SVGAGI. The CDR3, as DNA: TGTGCCAGCAGCGGGGAGACCCAGTACTTC. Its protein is CASSGETQYF.

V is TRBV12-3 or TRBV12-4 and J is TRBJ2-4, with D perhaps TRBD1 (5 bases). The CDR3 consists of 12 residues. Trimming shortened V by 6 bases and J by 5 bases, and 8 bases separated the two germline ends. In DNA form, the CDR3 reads TGTGCCAGCAGCCCCAGGGAAAACATTCAGTACTTC. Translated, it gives CASSPRENIQYF.

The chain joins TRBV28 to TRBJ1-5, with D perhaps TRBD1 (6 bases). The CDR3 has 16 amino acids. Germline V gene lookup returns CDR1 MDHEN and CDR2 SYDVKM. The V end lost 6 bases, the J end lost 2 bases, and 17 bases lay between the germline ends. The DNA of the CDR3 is TGTGCCAGCAGGGGGGGGCGGCAGGGGCGCAATCAGCCCCAGCATTTT. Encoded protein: CASRGGRQGRNQPQHF. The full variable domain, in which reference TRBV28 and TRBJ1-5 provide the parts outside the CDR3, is DVKVTQSSRYLVKRTGEKVFLECVQDMDHENMFWYRQDPGLGLRLIYFSYDVKMKEKGDIPEGYSVSREKKERFSLILESASTNQTSMYLCASRGGRQGRNQPQHFGDGTRLSIL.

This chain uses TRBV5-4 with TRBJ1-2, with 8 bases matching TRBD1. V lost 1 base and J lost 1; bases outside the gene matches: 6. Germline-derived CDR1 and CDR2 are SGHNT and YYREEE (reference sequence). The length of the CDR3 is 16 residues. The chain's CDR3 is CASSLPGGSFNYGYTF. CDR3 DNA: TGTGCCAGCAGCTTGCCAGGGGGCTCCTTTAACTATGGCTACACCTTC.

CDR3 in amino acids: CASSVGQGQETQYF. DNA for the CDR3: TGTGCCAGCAGCGTCGGACAGGGGCAAGAGACCCAGTACTTC. This sequence joins TRBV9 and TRBJ2-5; 9 bases line up with TRBD1. Per germline, CDR1 SGDLS and CDR2 YYNGEE. There are 14 residues in the CDR3. J gave up 2 bases and V 2 bases, and 1 base lay outside the gene matches.

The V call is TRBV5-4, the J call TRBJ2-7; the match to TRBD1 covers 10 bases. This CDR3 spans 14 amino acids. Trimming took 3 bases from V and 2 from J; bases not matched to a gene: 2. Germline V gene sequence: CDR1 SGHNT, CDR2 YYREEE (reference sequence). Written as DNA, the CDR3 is TGTGCCAGCAGCTGGGGACAGGGGCCCTACGAGCAGTACTTC. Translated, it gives CASSWGQGPYEQYF. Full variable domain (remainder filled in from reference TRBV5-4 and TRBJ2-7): ETGVTQSPTHLIKTRGQQVTLRCSSQSGHNTVSWYQQALGQGPQFIFQYYREEENGRGNFPPRFSGLQFPNYSSELNVNALELDDSALYLCASSWGQGPYEQYFGPGTRLTVT.

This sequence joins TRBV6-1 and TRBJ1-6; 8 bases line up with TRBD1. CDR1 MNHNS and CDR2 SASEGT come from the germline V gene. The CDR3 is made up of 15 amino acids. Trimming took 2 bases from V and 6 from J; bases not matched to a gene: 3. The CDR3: CASSEPGQVNSPLHF. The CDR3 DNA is TGTGCCAGCAGTGAACCGGGACAGGTTAATTCACCCCTCCACTTT.

The DNA for the CDR3 is TGTGCCAGCAGCCTTTACGGGGGGGCGGACACTGAAGCTTTCTTT. Translating it yields CASSLYGGADTEAFF. The rearrangement uses TRBV4-2 and TRBJ1-1; perhaps TRBD1 as D (6 bases). Germline lookup yields CDR1 LGHNA and CDR2 YNFKEQ. CDR3 length: 15 amino acids. V dropped 4 bases and J dropped 3 bases, with 15 bases sitting between them.

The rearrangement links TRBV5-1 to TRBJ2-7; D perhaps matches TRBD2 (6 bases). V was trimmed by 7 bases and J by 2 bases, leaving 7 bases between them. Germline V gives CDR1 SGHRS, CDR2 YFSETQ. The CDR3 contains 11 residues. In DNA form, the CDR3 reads TGCGCCAGCGGAGGGGCCTACGAGCAGTACTTC. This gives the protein CASGGAYEQYF.

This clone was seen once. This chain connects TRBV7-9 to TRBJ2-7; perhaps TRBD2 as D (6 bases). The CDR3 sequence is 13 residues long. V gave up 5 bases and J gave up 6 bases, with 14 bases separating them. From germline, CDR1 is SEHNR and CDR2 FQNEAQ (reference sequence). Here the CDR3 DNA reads TGTGCCAGCAGCCCCCCCAGCGGGCCCGAGCAGTACTTC. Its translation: CASSPPSGPEQYF.

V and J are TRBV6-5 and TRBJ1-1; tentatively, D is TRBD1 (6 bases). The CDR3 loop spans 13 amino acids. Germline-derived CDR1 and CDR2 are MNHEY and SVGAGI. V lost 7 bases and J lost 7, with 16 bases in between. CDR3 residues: CASNIQGEGEAFF. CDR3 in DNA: TGTGCCAGCAATATACAGGGTGAAGGTGAAGCTTTCTTT.

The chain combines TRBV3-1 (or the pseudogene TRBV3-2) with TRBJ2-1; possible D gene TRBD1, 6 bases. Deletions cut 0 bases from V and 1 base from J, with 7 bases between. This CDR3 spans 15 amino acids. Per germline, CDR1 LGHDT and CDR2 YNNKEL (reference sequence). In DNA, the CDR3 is TGTGCCAGCAGCCAAGATCAGGGGTCCTACAATGAGCAGTTCTTC. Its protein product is CASSQDQGSYNEQFF.

For the CDR3, the DNA is TGTGCCAGCAGCCCGCTAGCGGGGGTAACAGATACGCAGTATTTT. It codes for CASSPLAGVTDTQYF. The gene calls are TRBV27 and TRBJ2-3, with 10 bases that match TRBD2. The CDR3 length is 15 residues. Germline assignment: CDR1 MNHEY and CDR2 SMNVEV (reference sequence). Trimming at V came to 6 bases and at J to 3 bases, leaving 6 bases not matched to a gene.